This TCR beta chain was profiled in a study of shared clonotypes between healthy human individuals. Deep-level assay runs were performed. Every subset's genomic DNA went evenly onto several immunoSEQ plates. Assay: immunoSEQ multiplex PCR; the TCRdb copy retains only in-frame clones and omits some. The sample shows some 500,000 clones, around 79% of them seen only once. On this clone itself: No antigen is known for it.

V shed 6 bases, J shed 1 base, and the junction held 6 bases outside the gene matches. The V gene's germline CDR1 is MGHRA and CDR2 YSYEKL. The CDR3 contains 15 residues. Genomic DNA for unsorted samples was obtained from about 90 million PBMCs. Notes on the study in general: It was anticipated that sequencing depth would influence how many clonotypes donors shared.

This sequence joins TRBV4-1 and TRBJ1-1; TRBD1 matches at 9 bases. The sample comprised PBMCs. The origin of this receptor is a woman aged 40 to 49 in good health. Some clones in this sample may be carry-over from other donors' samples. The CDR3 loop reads CASRPGQGPNTEAFF. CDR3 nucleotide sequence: TGCGCCAGCAGACCCGGACAGGGGCCGAACACTGAAGCTTTCTTT.